This T cell receptor (beta chain) was sequenced in a study of CD8 T cells in ankylosing spondylitis. TCRdb used MiXCR to reprocess the 5' RACE reads, holding one entry per CDR3 protein. Of 100,000 or so distinct CDR3 sequences in the sample, 20% to 30% were seen once. Germline-derived CDR1 and CDR2 are MNHEY and SMNVEV (reference sequence). The CDR3 is made up of 15 amino acids. The V end was cut by 6 bases, the J end by 4 bases, with 18 bases between. The clonotype originates from a male donor with ankylosing spondylitis. This rearrangement joins TRBV27 to TRBJ1-2; tentatively, D is TRBD1 (5 bases). Specimen: synovial fluid, either unsorted or a sorted T cell fraction (not recorded which). The CDR3, as DNA: TGTGCCAGCAGAACCGGGGCCAAAAGTCCCTATGGCTACACCTTC. This codes for CASRTGAKSPYGYTF.